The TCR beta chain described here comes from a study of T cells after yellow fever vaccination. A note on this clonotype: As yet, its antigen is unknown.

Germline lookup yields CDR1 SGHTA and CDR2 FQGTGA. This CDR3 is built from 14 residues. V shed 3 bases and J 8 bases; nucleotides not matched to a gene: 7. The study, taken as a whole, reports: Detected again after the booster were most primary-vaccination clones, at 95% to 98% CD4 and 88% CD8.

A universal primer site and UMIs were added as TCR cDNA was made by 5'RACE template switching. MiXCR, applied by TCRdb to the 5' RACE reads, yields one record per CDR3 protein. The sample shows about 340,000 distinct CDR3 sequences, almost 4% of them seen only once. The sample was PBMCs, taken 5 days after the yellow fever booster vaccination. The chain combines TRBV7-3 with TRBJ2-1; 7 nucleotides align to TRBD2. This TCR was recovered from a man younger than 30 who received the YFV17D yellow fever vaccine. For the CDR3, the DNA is TGTGCCAGCAGCTTCTCCGGGACTAACGATGAGCAGTTCTTC. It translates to CASSFSGTNDEQFF.